This T cell receptor beta chain was sequenced in a study of cytomegalovirus exposure and HLA in healthy donors. Study results and limitations: Among immune exposure information, only CMV serostatus was available. TCR beta sequences numbering 15,000 to 20,000 were associated with HLA alleles at 0.05 false discovery rate in a later analysis.

It was with 60 Vbeta and 13 Jbeta primers that the PCR ran. Here immunoSEQ multiplex PCR was the method, and the copy in TCRdb shows in-frame clones only, minus some. The data hold 150,000 to 200,000 clones, with more than 60% observed a single time. Trimming shortened V by 6 bases and J by 3 bases, and 18 bases separated the two germline ends. Germline CDR1 reads MNHNY; CDR2 reads SVGAGI (reference sequence). CDR3 length equals 15 residues. Concerning this clone: The antigen is unknown.

The gene calls are TRBV6-6 and TRBJ2-7; possibly TRBD2 for D (6 bases). The sequence came from a woman in her thirties or forties in good health and CMV-seropositive. The sequenced sample was PBMCs. The CDR3 bases are TGTGCCAGCAGCCGCCCGGGCGCGGGAAGCTACGAGCAGTACTTC. It encodes CASSRPGAGSYEQYF.